Listed below are T cell receptor beta chains from one sample, sequenced in a study of cytotoxic CD8 clonotypes in ibrutinib-treated CLL. Profiled with immunoSEQ multiplex PCR; TCRdb holds only in-frame clones, not every one. The repertoire holds 150,000 or so clones, with around 84% as singletons. The input for sequencing was PBMCs, taken after 12 months of ibrutinib treatment. All receptors come from a human donor with chronic lymphocytic leukemia. CDR3s include the opening cysteine and the closing phenylalanine or tryptophan. The D gene is left open where the match is weak. A row's size may be missing; if present it is once, few, many or a size class.

D gene	V gene	clone size	J gene	CDR3 protein	CDR3 DNA
-	TRBV6-5	-	TRBJ2-3	CATTGAGSTDTQYF	TGTGCCACCACTGGGGCAGGGAGCACAGATACGCAGTATTTT
TRBD1	TRBV11-1	once	TRBJ2-2	CASSSWTGSTGELFF	TGTGCCAGCAGCTCGTGGACAGGGAGCACCGGGGAGCTGTTTTTT
-	TRBV19	-	TRBJ2-7	CASSILGSGHEQYF	TGTGCCAGTAGTATTTTAGGGTCCGGACACGAGCAGTACTTC
TRBD1	TRBV5-1	-	TRBJ2-2	CASSHRTGTVTGELFF	TGCGCCAGCAGCCATCGGACAGGGACGGTCACCGGGGAGCTGTTTTTT
TRBD1	TRBV6-5	few	TRBJ2-7	CASTLRQGAGYEQYF	TGTGCCAGCACCTTACGACAGGGGGCTGGCTACGAGCAGTACTTC
TRBD1	TRBV27	-	TRBJ2-5	CASRVQGAGETQYF	TGTGCCAGCAGAGTACAGGGGGCAGGAGAGACCCAGTACTTC
-	TRBV7-2	-	TRBJ2-7	CASSPDLGGGLYEQYF	TGTGCCAGCAGCCCAGATCTTGGGGGGGGCCTCTACGAGCAGTACTTC
-	TRBV5-4	few	TRBJ2-1	CASSLSWGNEQFF	TGTGCCAGCAGCTTATCTTGGGGGAATGAGCAGTTCTTC
TRBD1	TRBV28	once	TRBJ1-2	CASSRHGTANYGYTF	TGTGCCAGCAGCCGTCATGGGACAGCTAACTATGGCTACACCTTC
-	TRBV6-5	-	TRBJ2-1	CASSREGSPYNEQFF	TGTGCCAGCAGTAGAGAGGGATCCCCCTACAATGAGCAGTTCTTC
-	TRBV4-1	-	TRBJ1-3	CASSQGPGVLSGNTIYF	TGCGCCAGCAGCCAAGGCCCAGGGGTACTCTCTGGAAACACCATATATTTT
-	TRBV2	-	TRBJ1-4	CASNLLRANEKLFF	TGTGCCAGCAACCTTCTTAGGGCTAATGAAAAACTGTTTTTT
-	TRBV11-2	few	TRBJ1-2	CASSLVRTAGRVYTF	TGTGCCAGCAGCTTAGTGAGGACAGCGGGTCGGGTCTACACCTTC
-	TRBV5-1	-	TRBJ1-1	CASSLRDDTEAFF	TGCGCCAGCAGCCTCCGAGATGACACTGAAGCTTTCTTT
-	TRBV14	-	TRBJ2-1	CASSPRQYLEINEQFF	TGTGCCAGCAGCCCCCGACAGTATTTGGAAATCAATGAGCAGTTCTTC
-	TRBV7-7	-	TRBJ2-7	CASSLAQGTYEQYF	TGTGCCAGCAGCTTGGCGCAGGGGACCTACGAGCAGTACTTC
-	TRBV9	-	TRBJ1-3	CASSLTGTPIGNTIYF	TGTGCCAGCAGCCTTACAGGGACCCCGATTGGAAACACCATATATTTT
-	TRBV2	-	TRBJ2-3	CASSELLATDTQYF	TGTGCCAGCAGTGAACTACTAGCTACAGATACGCAGTATTTT
TRBD1	TRBV19	once	TRBJ2-3	CASNHPGTGLDTQYF	TGTGCCAGTAACCATCCCGGGACAGGGCTAGATACGCAGTATTTT
-	TRBV2	few	TRBJ1-4	CASSPDTSEKLFF	TGTGCCAGCAGCCCCGACACATCTGAAAAACTGTTTTTT
-	TRBV19	-	TRBJ1-2	CASSIEPLDRNYGYTF	TGTGCCAGTAGTATAGAACCTTTGGACAGAAACTATGGCTACACCTTC
-	TRBV7-2	-	TRBJ2-7	CASSLIVVQGVPYEQYF	TGTGCCAGCAGCTTAATTGTGGTACAGGGTGTACCCTACGAGCAGTACTTC
-	TRBV29-1	-	TRBJ2-7	CSAGQAGSPNEQYF	TGCAGCGCCGGGCAGGCGGGGTCTCCTAACGAGCAGTACTTC
TRBD1	TRBV10-3	-	TRBJ1-1	CAIRVGTGLNTEAFF	TGTGCCATCAGAGTAGGGACAGGGCTGAACACTGAAGCTTTCTTT
TRBD1	TRBV10-1	few	TRBJ1-3	CASKEQGAGGNTIYF	TGCGCCAGCAAAGAACAGGGGGCGGGAGGAAACACCATATATTTT
-	TRBV5-1	-	TRBJ1-6	CASSLAGGANNSPLHF	TGCGCCAGCAGCTTGGCCGGGGGGGCCAATAATTCACCCCTCCACTTT
-	TRBV6-5	-	TRBJ2-7	CASSPGANQQYF	TGTGCCAGCAGCCCTGGGGCCAATCAGCAGTACTTC
TRBD1	TRBV25-1	-	TRBJ1-2	CASSGTGSLGYTF	TGTGCCAGCAGTGGGACAGGGAGCCTTGGCTACACCTTC
-	TRBV5-8	-	TRBJ1-5	CASSYGGFHQPQHF	TGTGCCAGCAGCTATGGTGGGTTTCATCAGCCCCAGCATTTT
TRBD1	TRBV4-3	-	TRBJ1-6	CASSHSSSGQGISPLHF	TGCGCCAGCAGCCATTCATCCTCGGGACAGGGCATCTCACCCCTCCACTTT
-	TRBV4-3	-	TRBJ1-2	CASSQEGGVLRTF	TGCGCCAGCAGCCAAGAGGGCGGGGTCCTCCGCACCTTC
-	TRBV4-1	-	TRBJ2-7	CASSQERGRGSSYEQYF	TGCGCCAGCAGCCAAGAGAGAGGTAGGGGAAGCTCCTACGAGCAGTACTTC
-	TRBV11-2	-	TRBJ1-4	CASSPQGEKLFF	TGTGCCAGCAGCCCCCAGGGTGAAAAACTGTTTTTT
TRBD1	TRBV5-1	-	TRBJ1-6	CASSWDRGVNSPLHF	TGCGCCAGCAGCTGGGACAGGGGCGTTAATTCACCCCTCCACTTT
TRBD1	TRBV27	-	TRBJ1-6	CASSSDRVGSPLHF	TGTGCCAGCAGTTCCGACAGGGTAGGATCACCCCTCCACTTT
-	TRBV28	once	TRBJ1-3	CASSDPAVGNTIYF	TGTGCCAGCAGTGACCCGGCTGTTGGAAACACCATATATTTT
-	TRBV9	-	TRBJ2-2	CASSVVGGGPSTGELFF	TGTGCCAGCAGCGTAGTAGGAGGGGGACCGAGCACCGGGGAGCTGTTTTTT
TRBD1	TRBV5-1	once	TRBJ2-5	CASSLTGVRETQYF	TGCGCCAGCAGCCTGACAGGGGTTAGGGAGACCCAGTACTTC
TRBD2	TRBV5-6	-	TRBJ2-7	CASSWNGRAAYEQYF	TGTGCCAGCAGCTGGAACGGGAGGGCGGCCTACGAGCAGTACTTC
-	TRBV7-9	few	TRBJ1-1	CASSLEQRQDEAFF	TGTGCCAGCAGCTTAGAGCAGAGACAGGACGAAGCTTTCTTT
-	TRBV9	-	TRBJ2-5	CASSASPLQETQYF	TGTGCCAGCAGCGCCTCACCCCTGCAAGAGACCCAGTACTTC
-	TRBV6-5	-	TRBJ2-2	CASSSRPRGAGELFF	TGTGCCAGCAGTTCGAGGCCTAGAGGCGCCGGGGAGCTGTTTTTT
-	TRBV28	-	TRBJ1-2	CASSILSGAEYGYTF	TGTGCCAGCAGTATCCTTTCAGGGGCGGAGTATGGCTACACCTTC
-	TRBV18	-	TRBJ1-1	CASSQGQGWVEAFF	TGTGCCAGCTCACAAGGCCAGGGTTGGGTTGAAGCTTTCTTT
-	TRBV9	-	TRBJ1-1	CASSALYWNTEAFF	TGTGCCAGCAGCGCCTTATACTGGAACACTGAAGCTTTCTTT
-	TRBV15	-	TRBJ2-7	CATSRDRGVYEQYF	TGTGCCACCAGCAGAGACAGGGGAGTCTACGAGCAGTACTTC
TRBD2	TRBV23-1	-	TRBJ2-4	CASTRGVPTVRQIAKNIQYF	TGCGCCAGCACCCGGGGGGTTCCCACGGTAAGGCAAATAGCCAAAAACATTCAGTACTTC
-	TRBV7-9	once	TRBJ1-1	CASSPTPNTEAFF	TGTGCCAGCAGCCCCACCCCGAACACTGAAGCTTTCTTT
TRBD2	TRBV19	-	TRBJ2-1	CASSKTSGVVSSYNEQFF	TGTGCCAGTAGTAAGACTAGCGGGGTAGTAAGCTCCTACAATGAGCAGTTCTTC
TRBD1	TRBV19	-	TRBJ1-3	CASSIITGGATGNTIYF	TGTGCCAGTAGTATCATAACAGGGGGCGCGACTGGAAACACCATATATTTT
TRBD1	TRBV6-1	-	TRBJ2-5	CASSDSWARGRQETQYF	TGTGCCAGCAGTGATTCTTGGGCCAGGGGGAGACAAGAGACCCAGTACTTC
-	TRBV5-4	-	TRBJ2-5	CASSSGPREETQYF	TGTGCCAGCAGCTCGGGTCCTCGGGAAGAGACCCAGTACTTC
TRBD1	TRBV18	-	TRBJ2-6	CASSSTGAGANVLTF	TGTGCCAGCTCATCAACAGGGGCTGGGGCCAACGTCCTGACTTTC
-	TRBV18	few	TRBJ1-2	CASSWQESYGYTF	TGTGCCAGCTCATGGCAGGAAAGTTATGGCTACACCTTC
-	TRBV2	-	TRBJ1-1	CANKGSLNTEAFF	TGTGCCAACAAGGGCAGCCTGAACACTGAAGCTTTCTTT
-	TRBV4-3	-	TRBJ1-1	CASSQGTRKNTEAFF	TGCGCCAGCAGCCAAGGGACACGGAAAAACACTGAAGCTTTCTTT
TRBD1	TRBV4-2	-	TRBJ1-1	CASSQALRQGGLAEAFF	TGTGCCAGCAGCCAAGCCTTAAGACAGGGGGGTTTGGCTGAAGCTTTCTTT
TRBD2	TRBV6-5	-	TRBJ2-3	CASSLGLVPDTQYF	TGTGCCAGCAGTTTGGGACTAGTACCAGATACGCAGTATTTT
TRBD1	TRBV11-3	-	TRBJ1-1	CASRQGANTEAFF	TGTGCCAGCCGACAGGGTGCTAACACTGAAGCTTTCTTT